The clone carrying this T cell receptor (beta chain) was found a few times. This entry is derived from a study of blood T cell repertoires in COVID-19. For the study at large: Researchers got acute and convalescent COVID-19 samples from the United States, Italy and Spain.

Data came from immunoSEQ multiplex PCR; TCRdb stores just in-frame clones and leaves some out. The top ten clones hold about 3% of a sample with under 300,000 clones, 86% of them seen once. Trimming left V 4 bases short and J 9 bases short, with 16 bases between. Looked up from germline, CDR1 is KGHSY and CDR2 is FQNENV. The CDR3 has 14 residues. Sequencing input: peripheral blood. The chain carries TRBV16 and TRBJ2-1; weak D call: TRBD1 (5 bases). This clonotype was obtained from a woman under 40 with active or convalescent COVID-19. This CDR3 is CASSPPQGGFEQFF. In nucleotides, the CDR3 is TGTGCCAGCAGCCCTCCCCAGGGTGGTTTTGAGCAGTTCTTC.